The 17 T cell receptor beta chains listed next were all sequenced from one sample in a study of CD8+ T cells in alopecia areata. RNA extraction was followed by reverse transcription into cDNA, which acted as the sequencing template. Sequenced by immunoSEQ multiplex PCR; TCRdb stores in-frame clones only, minus some. The sample includes about 150,000 clones, about three fifths of them seen just once. Sequenced input: CD4+ T cells sorted from blood. Receptor source: a human donor in good health.

The J gene is TRBJ2-3, the V gene TRBV25-1; no clear D gene. V was shortened by 2 bases and J by 2 bases, with 5 bases between the two germline ends. CDR3 length equals 13 residues. The V gene's germline CDR1 is MGHDK and CDR2 SYGVNS. For the CDR3, the DNA is TGTGCCAGCAGTGAACAGCCCACAGATACGCAGTATTTT. Its protein is CASSEQPTDTQYF.

The sample holds a few counts of this clone. Other DNA sequences in this sample translate to the same CDR3. The chain carries TRBV29-1 and TRBJ2-3; the D is unclear. Trimming pared 2 bases from V and 3 bases from J, leaving 6 bases between. The germline V gene has CDR1 SQVTM and CDR2 ANQGSEA. The CDR3 is 12 residues long. The DNA for the CDR3 is TGCAGCGTTGAATCCGGGACAGATACGCAGTATTTT. Amino acids: CSVESGTDTQYF.

The V gene is TRBV29-1, the J gene TRBJ2-7, with D possibly being TRBD2 (5 bases). Germline CDR1 reads SQVTM; CDR2 reads ANQGSEA. The CDR3 covers 14 residues. V was trimmed by 6 bases and J by 2 bases, leaving 17 bases between them. CDR3 DNA: TGCAGCGTGAGGGTACAGAACGCAGCCTACGAGCAGTACTTC. This sequence encodes CSVRVQNAAYEQYF.

This chain links TRBV29-1 with TRBJ2-5; TRBD1 matches at 7 bases. This CDR3 region has 13 residues. Germline V CDR1 and CDR2: SQVTM, ANQGSEA. The J segment lost 4 bases and the V segment lost 7 bases, leaving 9 bases of the junction unmatched. This CDR3 reads CSAMTGTGETQYF. DNA of the CDR3: TGCAGCGCGATGACAGGGACCGGAGAGACCCAGTACTTC. Complete variable domain (other parts from reference TRBV29-1 and TRBJ2-5): SAVISQKPSRDICQRGTSLTIQCQVDSQVTMMFWYRQQPGQSLTLIATANQGSEATYESGFVIDKFPISRPNLTFSTLTVSNMSPEDSSIYLCSAMTGTGETQYFGPGTRLLVL.

This clone was counted a few times. The rearrangement joins TRBV27 to TRBJ2-4, with a weak D call TRBD2 (5 bases). CDR3 size: 15 residues. Trimming took off 0 bases at V and 5 bases at J, with 11 bases between the two ends. Germline loops: CDR1 MNHEY, CDR2 SMNVEV (reference sequence). In nucleotides, the CDR3 is TGTGCCAGCAGTTTATCCAGACGGGGAGAAAACATTCAGTACTTC. This translates into CASSLSRRGENIQYF.

This chain joins TRBV6-6 and TRBJ2-7; a possible D gene is TRBD1 (5 bases). CDR3 length equals 16 residues. V lost 0 bases and J 3 bases, leaving 15 bases between the germline ends. Germline CDR1 is MNHNY and CDR2 is SVGAGI (reference sequence). The CDR3 spells CASSYSTDGQNYEQYF. In DNA form, the CDR3 reads TGTGCCAGCAGTTACTCGACAGACGGGCAAAACTACGAGCAGTACTTC.

J is TRBJ2-3 and V is TRBV7-7; no clear D. The V gene lost 2 bases and the J gene lost 2 bases, with 11 bases spanning the gap. CDR1 SSHAT and CDR2 FNYEAQ come from the germline V gene (reference sequence). The CDR3 spans 15 residues. The chain's CDR3 is CASSLTDGSTDTQYF. CDR3 sequence (DNA): TGTGCCAGCAGCTTAACTGATGGGTCCACAGATACGCAGTATTTT.

This chain uses TRBV5-4 with TRBJ2-7; 9 bases map to TRBD1. This CDR3 is built from 14 residues. Germline trimming cut 0 bases from V and 6 bases from J; bases unmatched to any gene: 4. Germline V CDR1 and CDR2: SGHNT, YYREEE (reference sequence). The DNA of the CDR3 is TGTGCCAGCAGCTTGGACAGGGGGCGTCTCGAGCAGTACTTC. Protein: CASSLDRGRLEQYF.

The J gene is TRBJ2-1, the V gene TRBV4-1; tentatively, D is TRBD2 (6 bases). Germline loops: CDR1 MGHRA, CDR2 YSYEKL. This CDR3 region has 14 residues. Trimming pared 2 bases from V and 9 bases from J, leaving 14 bases between. CDR3 coding DNA: TGCGCCAGCAGCCAACCCGGAGGGCCAGGTGAGCAGTTCTTC. Protein: CASSQPGGPGEQFF.

V gene TRBV30 combines with J gene TRBJ1-5; D possibly corresponds to TRBD1 (5 bases). CDR3 length: 13 residues. The V and J ends lost 0 bases and 7 bases respectively, with 10 bases between them. Germline CDR1 and CDR2: GTSNPN and SVGIG (reference sequence). CDR3 protein: CAWSVGGVQPQHF. The CDR3 nucleotides read TGTGCCTGGAGTGTCGGAGGGGTGCAGCCCCAGCATTTT.

V usage is TRBV9 and J usage is TRBJ2-3; a possible D gene is TRBD2 (6 bases). The V end lost 3 bases, the J end lost 5 bases, and 22 bases lay between the germline ends. Germline values: CDR1 SGDLS, CDR2 YYNGEE. The CDR3 loop spans 17 amino acids. The CDR3, as DNA: TGTGCCAGCAGCGGATGGGCAGGGACTCAAAAGGGAGATACGCAGTATTTT. It yields the protein CASSGWAGTQKGDTQYF.

This clone has more than one count but fewer than ten. This chain joins TRBV29-1 and TRBJ2-7; TRBD1 is a possible D gene (6 bases). Per the germline V gene, CDR1 is SQVTM and CDR2 is ANQGSEA. The CDR3 consists of 14 residues. V was shortened by 2 bases and J by 5 bases, with 16 bases between the two germline ends. CDR3 residues: CSVESGTRGNEQYF. The CDR3 DNA is TGCAGCGTTGAATCCGGGACGAGGGGGAACGAGCAGTACTTC.

The chain's CDR3 is CASSLVPSGTGNEQFF. CDR3 nucleotide sequence: TGTGCCAGCAGCTTAGTACCTAGTGGAACCGGCAATGAGCAGTTCTTC. This chain links TRBV7-2 with TRBJ2-1, with D unclear. Germline V CDR1 and CDR2: SGHTA, FQGNSA. Trimming took 1 base from V and 6 from J, leaving 16 bases between them. This CDR3 spans 16 amino acids.

The CDR3 coding sequence is TGTGCCAGCAGCTTAGAGGATGAAAAACTGTTTTTT. Translated, it gives CASSLEDEKLFF. The genes are TRBV7-2 and TRBJ1-4, with D unclear. Per the germline V gene, CDR1 is SGHTA and CDR2 is FQGNSA. V dropped 1 base and J dropped 6 bases, with 3 bases sitting between them. The CDR3 sequence is 12 residues long.

The V and J genes are TRBV6-5 and TRBJ2-3; no reliable D call. Per germline, CDR1 MNHEY and CDR2 SVGAGI. The V end lost 7 bases, the J end lost 1 base, and 9 bases lay between the germline ends. CDR3 length: 13 amino acids. The CDR3 DNA is TGTGCCAGCAACCTATGGGGCACAGATACGCAGTATTTT. Translation gives CASNLWGTDTQYF.

For this clone: Compared with germline, one end of the junction differs, possibly owing to a read error. This chain joins TRBV15 and TRBJ2-3, with 8 bases aligning to TRBD2. The germline V gene has CDR1 LNHNV and CDR2 YYDKDF (reference sequence). The CDR3 contains 15 residues. The CDR3 DNA reads as TGTGCCACCAGCCGAGAAAAGCGGGAGATAGATACGCAGTATTTT. Amino acid sequence: CATSREKREIDTQYF.

V gene TRBV29-1 combines with J gene TRBJ2-7, with 8 bases matching TRBD1. Trimming cost V 6 bases and J 4 bases; bases outside gene matches: 5. The CDR3 spans 12 residues. Germline loops: CDR1 SQVTM, CDR2 ANQGSEA. CDR3 in amino acids: CSVTGQEYEQYF. CDR3 DNA: TGCAGCGTAACGGGACAGGAGTACGAGCAGTACTTC.